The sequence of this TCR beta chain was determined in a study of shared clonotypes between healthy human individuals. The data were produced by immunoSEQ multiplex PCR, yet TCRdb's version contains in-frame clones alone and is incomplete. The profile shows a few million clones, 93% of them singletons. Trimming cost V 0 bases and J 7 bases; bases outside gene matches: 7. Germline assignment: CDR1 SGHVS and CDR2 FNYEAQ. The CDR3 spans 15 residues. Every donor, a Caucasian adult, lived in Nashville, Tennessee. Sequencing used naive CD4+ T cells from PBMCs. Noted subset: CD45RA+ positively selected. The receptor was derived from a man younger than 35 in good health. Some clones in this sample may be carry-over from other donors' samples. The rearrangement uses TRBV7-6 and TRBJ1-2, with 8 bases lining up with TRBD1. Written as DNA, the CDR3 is TGTGCCAGCAGCTTAGCGGGCAGGGGGCTTGGTGGCTACACCTTC. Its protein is CASSLAGRGLGGYTF.